This TCR beta chain was found in a study of cytomegalovirus exposure and HLA in healthy donors. The study's findings and limits: Sequencing depth roughly uniform across donors was assumed in presence/absence analyses. Indistinguishability led to the exclusion of some V segments, TRBV6-2 and TRBV6-3 included.

The PCR contained 60 Vbeta and 13 Jbeta primers. The data were produced by immunoSEQ multiplex PCR, yet TCRdb's version contains in-frame clones alone and is incomplete. The profile shows about 80,000 clones, roughly three quarters of them singletons. This CDR3 spans 18 amino acids. Germline CDR1 reads MNHNS; CDR2 reads SASEGT. J lost 6 bases, V lost 3 bases, and 14 bases had no gene match. A few counts support this clone. Its antigen is as yet unknown. This TCR derives from a woman in her thirties or forties in good health and CMV-seropositive. Input material: PBMCs. The chain employs TRBV6-1 and TRBJ2-2, with 9 nucleotides matching TRBD1. The CDR3 DNA is TGTGCCAGCAGTGACCCTAGATCCGGGACAGGGAAGCCCGGGGAGCTGTTTTTT. It codes for CASSDPRSGTGKPGELFF.